This T cell receptor (beta chain) was profiled in a study of shared clonotypes between healthy human individuals. Points from the study as a whole: The naive CD4 repertoires of a handful of donors were compared, and 5% to 6.5% of clonotypes were shared. Compared with clonotypes that all four donors shared, non-shared clonotypes had lower generation probabilities.

The germline gives CDR1 SGHNT, CDR2 YYREEE (reference sequence). V lost 0 bases and J lost 0; bases outside the gene matches: 8. The CDR3 has 18 amino acids. Every subset had its genomic DNA shared out evenly among several immunoSEQ plates. Libraries were prepared by immunoSEQ multiplex PCR; TCRdb keeps only in-frame clonotypes and omits some of them. The profile shows about 2.4 million clones, 93% of them singletons. As to this clone: Its antigen is unidentified.

The source of this sequence is a man in his late teens or twenties in good health. Some clones in this sample may be carry-over from other donors' samples. The chain has TRBV5-4 and TRBJ2-1; the match to TRBD2 covers 8 bases. Sequenced: naive CD4+ T cells from PBMCs. This sample's subset: CD45RA+ positively selected. The CDR3 DNA reads as TGTGCCAGCAGCTTGGGTTCGGGAGGGCTAGTCTCCTACAATGAGCAGTTCTTC. This codes for CASSLGSGGLVSYNEQFF.